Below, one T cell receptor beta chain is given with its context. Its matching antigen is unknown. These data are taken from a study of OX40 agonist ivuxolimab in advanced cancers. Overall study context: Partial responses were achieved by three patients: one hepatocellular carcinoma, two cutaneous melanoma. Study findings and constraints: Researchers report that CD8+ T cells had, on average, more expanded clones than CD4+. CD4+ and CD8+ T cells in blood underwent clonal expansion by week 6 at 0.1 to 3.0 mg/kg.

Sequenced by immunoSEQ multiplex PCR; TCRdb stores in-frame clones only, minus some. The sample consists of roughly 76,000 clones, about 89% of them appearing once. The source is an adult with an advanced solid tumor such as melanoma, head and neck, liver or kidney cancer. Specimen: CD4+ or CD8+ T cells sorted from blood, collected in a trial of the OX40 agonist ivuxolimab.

The CDR3 coding sequence is TGTGCCAGCAGACCGGGGCCGCAAGAGACCCAGTACTTC. Its translation: CASRPGPQETQYF. This sequence joins TRBV7-2 and TRBJ2-5; D might be TRBD1 or TRBD2, each matching 5 bases. Trimming took 6 bases from V and 2 from J, leaving 10 bases between them. Germline CDR1 SGHTA, CDR2 FQGNSA. The CDR3 covers 13 residues.